The entry below describes one T cell receptor (beta chain). Its antigen is not identified. This sample was included in a study of cytomegalovirus exposure and HLA in healthy donors. A multiplex PCR was run with 60 Vbeta primers and 13 Jbeta primers. Sequenced by immunoSEQ multiplex PCR; TCRdb stores in-frame clones only, minus some. The sample lists about 98,000 clones; about 80% were seen once. Study observations and caveats: V- and J-gene trimming of TCR beta was linked (in a later analysis) to a missense DCLRE1C variant. Productive rates of about 90% or about 30% were seen for most TCR beta V segments in an earlier analysis.

Germline lookup yields CDR1 MGHRA and CDR2 YSYEKL. V dropped 1 base and J dropped 3 bases, with 3 bases sitting between them. The CDR3 loop spans 12 amino acids. The sample consisted of PBMCs. The V gene is TRBV4-1, the J gene TRBJ1-1, with D uncertain. The TCR originated in a man younger than 35 in good health and CMV-seropositive. The CDR3 bases are TGCGCCAGCAGCCAAGCCGACACTGAAGCTTTCTTT. This translates into CASSQADTEAFF.